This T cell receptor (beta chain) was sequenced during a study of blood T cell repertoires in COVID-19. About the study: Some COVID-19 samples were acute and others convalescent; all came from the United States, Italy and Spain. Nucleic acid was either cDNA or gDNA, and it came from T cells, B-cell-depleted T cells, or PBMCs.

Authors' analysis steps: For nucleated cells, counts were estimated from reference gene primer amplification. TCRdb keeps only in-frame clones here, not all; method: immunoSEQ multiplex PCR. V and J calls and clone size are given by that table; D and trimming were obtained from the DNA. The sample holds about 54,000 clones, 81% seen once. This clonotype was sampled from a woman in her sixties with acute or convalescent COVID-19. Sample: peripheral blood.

CDR3 nucleotides: TGTGCCAGCAGCAAGGACTCAGGAAACACCATATATTTT. Its translation is CASSKDSGNTIYF. The chain carries TRBV7-9 and TRBJ1-3; D is undetermined. This CDR3 has 13 amino acids. From germline, CDR1 is SEHNR and CDR2 FQNEAQ (reference sequence). With 5 bases removed from V and 4 bases from J, the gap between germline ends came to 9 bases.